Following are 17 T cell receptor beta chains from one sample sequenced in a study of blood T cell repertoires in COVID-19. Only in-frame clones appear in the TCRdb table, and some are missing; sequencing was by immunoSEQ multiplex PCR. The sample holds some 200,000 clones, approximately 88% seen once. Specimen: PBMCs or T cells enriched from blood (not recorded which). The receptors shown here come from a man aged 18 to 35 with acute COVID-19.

In nucleotides, the CDR3 is TGTGCCTGGAGTGTACTAGGTCTAGCGGACTACAATGAGCAGTTCTTC. It encodes CAWSVLGLADYNEQFF. The rearrangement uses TRBV30 and TRBJ2-1; 7 bases match TRBD2. Germline loops: CDR1 GTSNPN, CDR2 SVGIG (reference sequence). This CDR3 has 16 amino acids. V was clipped by 0 bases and J by 3 bases; unmatched bases: 8.

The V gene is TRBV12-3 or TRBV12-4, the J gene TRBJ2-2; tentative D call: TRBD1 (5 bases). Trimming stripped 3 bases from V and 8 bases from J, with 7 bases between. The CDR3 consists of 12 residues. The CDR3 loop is CASSFGAGELFF. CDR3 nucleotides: TGTGCCAGCAGTTTTGGGGCAGGGGAGCTGTTTTTT.

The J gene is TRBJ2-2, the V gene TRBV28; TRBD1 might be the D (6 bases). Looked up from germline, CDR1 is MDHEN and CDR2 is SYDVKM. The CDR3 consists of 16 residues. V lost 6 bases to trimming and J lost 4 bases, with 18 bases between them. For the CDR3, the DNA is TGTGCCAGCAGCAATAGTTTGGGGGCGGGCACCGGGGAGCTGTTTTTT. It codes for CASSNSLGAGTGELFF.

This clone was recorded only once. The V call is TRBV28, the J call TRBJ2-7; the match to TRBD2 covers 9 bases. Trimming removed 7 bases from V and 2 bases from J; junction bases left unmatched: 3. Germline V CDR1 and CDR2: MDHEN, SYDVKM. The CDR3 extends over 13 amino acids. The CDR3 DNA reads TGTGCCAGCATGCCTAGCGGGACCTACGAGCAGTACTTC. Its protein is CASMPSGTYEQYF.

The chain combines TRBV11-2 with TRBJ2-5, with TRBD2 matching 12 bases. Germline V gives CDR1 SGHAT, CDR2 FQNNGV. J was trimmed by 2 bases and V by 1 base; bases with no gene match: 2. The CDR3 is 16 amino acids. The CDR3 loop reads CASSLAGTSGQETQYF. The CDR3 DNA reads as TGTGCCAGCAGCTTAGCCGGGACTAGCGGGCAAGAGACCCAGTACTTC.

CDR3 protein: CASSLRGGTDTQYF. The CDR3 DNA sequence: TGTGCCAGCAGCTTACGGGGAGGCACAGATACGCAGTATTTT. This sequence joins TRBV14 and TRBJ2-3, with D possibly being TRBD2 (5 bases). Trimming removed 5 bases from V and 1 base from J, with 10 bases in between. Germline assignment: CDR1 SGHDN and CDR2 FVKESK. CDR3 length: 14 amino acids.

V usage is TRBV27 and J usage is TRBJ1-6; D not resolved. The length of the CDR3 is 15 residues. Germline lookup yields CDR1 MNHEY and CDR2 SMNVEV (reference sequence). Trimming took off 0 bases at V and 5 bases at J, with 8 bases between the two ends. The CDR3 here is CASSLSELNNSPLHF. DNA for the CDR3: TGTGCCAGCAGTTTATCAGAGTTAAATAATTCACCCCTCCACTTT.

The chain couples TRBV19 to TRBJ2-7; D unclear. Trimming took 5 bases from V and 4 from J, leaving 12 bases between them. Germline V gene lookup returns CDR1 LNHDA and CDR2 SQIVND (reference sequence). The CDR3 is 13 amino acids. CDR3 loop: CASSPSGQYEQYF. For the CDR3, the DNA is TGTGCCAGTAGTCCATCGGGTCAGTACGAGCAGTACTTC.

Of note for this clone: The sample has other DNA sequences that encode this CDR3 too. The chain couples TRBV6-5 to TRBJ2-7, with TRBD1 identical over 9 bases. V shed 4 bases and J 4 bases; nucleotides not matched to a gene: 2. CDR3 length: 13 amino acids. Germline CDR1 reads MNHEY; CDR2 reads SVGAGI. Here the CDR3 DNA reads TGTGCCAGCAGTTCGGGACAGGGTTACGAGCAGTACTTC. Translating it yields CASSSGQGYEQYF.

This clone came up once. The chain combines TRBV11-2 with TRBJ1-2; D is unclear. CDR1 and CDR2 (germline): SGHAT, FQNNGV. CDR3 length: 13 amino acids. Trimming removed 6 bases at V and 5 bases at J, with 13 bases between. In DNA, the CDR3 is TGTGCCAGCAGTTTAAGAACTAGTTATGGCTACACCTTC. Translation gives CASSLRTSYGYTF.

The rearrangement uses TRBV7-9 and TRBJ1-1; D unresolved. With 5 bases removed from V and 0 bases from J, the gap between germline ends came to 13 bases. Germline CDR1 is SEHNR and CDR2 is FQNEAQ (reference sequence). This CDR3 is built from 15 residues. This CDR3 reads CASSPQGRVNTEAFF. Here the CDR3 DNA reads TGTGCCAGCAGCCCCCAAGGTCGGGTGAACACTGAAGCTTTCTTT.

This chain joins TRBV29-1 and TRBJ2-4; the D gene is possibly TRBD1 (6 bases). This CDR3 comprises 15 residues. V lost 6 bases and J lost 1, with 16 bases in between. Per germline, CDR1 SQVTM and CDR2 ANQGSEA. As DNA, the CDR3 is TGCAGCGTGACCCTCCTCGACAGGGCCAAAAACATTCAGTACTTC. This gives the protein CSVTLLDRAKNIQYF. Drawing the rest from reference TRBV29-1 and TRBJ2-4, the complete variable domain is SAVISQKPSRDICQRGTSLTIQCQVDSQVTMMFWYRQQPGQSLTLIATANQGSEATYESGFVIDKFPISRPNLTFSTLTVSNMSPEDSSIYLCSVTLLDRAKNIQYFGAGTRLSVL.

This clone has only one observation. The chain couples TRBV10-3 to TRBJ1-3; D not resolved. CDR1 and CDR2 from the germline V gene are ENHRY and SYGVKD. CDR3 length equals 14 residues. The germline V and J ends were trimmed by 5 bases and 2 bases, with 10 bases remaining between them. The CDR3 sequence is CAISPDLTGNTIYF. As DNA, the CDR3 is TGTGCCATCAGTCCTGACTTGACTGGAAACACCATATATTTT.

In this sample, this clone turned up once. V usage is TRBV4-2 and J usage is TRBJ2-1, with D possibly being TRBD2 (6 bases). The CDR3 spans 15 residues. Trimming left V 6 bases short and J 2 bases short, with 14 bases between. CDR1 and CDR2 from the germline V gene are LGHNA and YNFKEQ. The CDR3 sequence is CASRLTSTTYNEQFF. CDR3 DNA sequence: TGTGCCAGCAGACTTACTAGCACAACCTACAATGAGCAGTTCTTC.

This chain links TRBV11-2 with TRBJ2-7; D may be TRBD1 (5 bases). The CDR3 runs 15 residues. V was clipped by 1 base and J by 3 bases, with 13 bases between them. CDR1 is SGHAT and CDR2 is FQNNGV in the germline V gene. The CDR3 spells CASSLASQGHYEQYF. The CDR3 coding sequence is TGTGCCAGCAGCTTAGCTTCGCAGGGCCACTACGAGCAGTACTTC.

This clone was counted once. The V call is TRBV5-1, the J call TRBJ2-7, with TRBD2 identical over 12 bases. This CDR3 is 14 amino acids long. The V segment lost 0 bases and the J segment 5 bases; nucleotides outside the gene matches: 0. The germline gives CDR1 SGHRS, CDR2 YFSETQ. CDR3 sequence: CASSLGLAGDEQYF. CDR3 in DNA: TGCGCCAGCAGCTTGGGACTAGCGGGAGACGAGCAGTACTTC. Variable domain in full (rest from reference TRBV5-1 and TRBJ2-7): KAGVTQTPRYLIKTRGQQVTLSCSPISGHRSVSWYQQTPGQGLQFLFEYFSETQRNKGNFPGRFSGRQFSNSRSEMNVSTLELGDSALYLCASSLGLAGDEQYFGPGTRLTVT.

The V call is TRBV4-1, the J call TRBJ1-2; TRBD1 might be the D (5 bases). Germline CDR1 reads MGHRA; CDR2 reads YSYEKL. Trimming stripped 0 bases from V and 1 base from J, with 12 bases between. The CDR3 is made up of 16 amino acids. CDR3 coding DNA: TGCGCCAGCAGCCAAGACCGGACACGGATTAACTATGGCTACACCTTC. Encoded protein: CASSQDRTRINYGYTF.